This TCR beta chain was recorded in a study of shared clonotypes between healthy human individuals (dated by TCRdb to 2020 to 2022). A note on the overall study: The cohort comprised a couple of women and a few men aged 18 to 49 years. Per donor, three plates each were used for CD4 naive and CD4 memory, two for CD8 naive, and one for CD8 memory. To estimate repertoire size and how much clonotype sharing occurs between individuals, the study deeply sequenced the blood TCR repertoires of roughly 5 healthy adults. To increase sequencing depth and limit assay-specific biases, TCR repertoire library preparation and sequencing were carried out by different laboratories using diverse techniques. Leukapheresis yielded between about 0.9 and 8.9 billion PBMCs per donor. Results the study describes overall, beyond this receptor: The genetic and exposure-history diversity represented was limited by the small number of donors. Pairwise subsampling indicated that sequencing depth was expected to affect the degree of clonotype sharing among donors. Estimated clonotype richness was generally larger for naive than for memory subsets. Compared with non-shared clonotypes, the clonotypes found in all four sorted-subset donors had higher generation probabilities. Incomplete sequencing was indicated by rarefaction of sorted-subset datasets, despite the large sequencing depth. Sampling was restricted to blood, and TCR repertoires in tissue are likely to differ from TCR repertoires in blood. Sharing across a handful of donors was observed for approximately 5% of naive CD4, less than 4% of naive CD8, roughly 2.3% of memory CD4, and roughly 0.4% of memory CD8 clonotypes.

TCR CDR3 regions were amplified from genomic DNA by multiplex PCR using the deep immunoSEQ assay. For each cell subset, the extracted genomic DNA was distributed evenly across all wells of several immunoSEQ 96-well plates, and each plate served as one replicate. Each replicate PCR for sorted subsets received about 210 ng genomic DNA, equal to 28,000 or so T cell genomes. The purified libraries were quantified using a Qubit 3.0 fluorometer, sized with a Bioanalyzer 2100, and then quantified again using the KAPA Library Quantification kit. Each immunoSEQ 96-well plate was sequenced on its own single-read 150-cycle Illumina NextSeq 550 flow cell. Turning to the authors' computational methods: The immunoSEQ output contained only junctional sequences without quality scores, so filtering could not match that applied to full-length reads. Sequences were annotated with PyIR, a Python wrapper for IgBLAST v1.9, and V/J genes and CDR3 were assigned using IMGT germline references. Reads were filtered out if the reads had weak V/J assignments (E-value above 1e-6), no CDR3, stop codons, out-of-frame junctions, or ambiguous translated residues. A V3J clonotype was defined by an identical inferred V gene, J gene, and CDR3 amino acid sequence. The percentage overlap between two repertoires was calculated by dividing the number of shared unique clonotypes by the size of the smaller repertoire. Three approaches were used to assess repertoire richness: RTK rarefaction, the Chao1 estimator, and Recon v2.1 estimates of unobserved clonotypes. OLGA was used to compute generation probabilities for all TCRbeta clonotypes that the gDNA method yielded from a handful of donors. The table comes from immuneACCESS by way of TCRdb, which keeps in-frame sequences with V and J called. Part of the clones is missing from these tables; in studies checked, under half for an unresolved V gene and the rest for unknown reasons. For V, J and clone size, that table is used; D and trimming come from the DNA. This sample lists just over 2,000,000 clones; less than 95% were detected once. 1% to 1.3% of the sample comes from the top ten.

The CDR3, cysteine through phenylalanine, is 13 amino acids long. CDR3 DNA is the only sequence kept; it has 39 bases, read in frame from the first base. Trimming at the junction amounts to 4 bases on V and 3 bases on J, and the germline ends lie 10 bases apart. CDR1 SNHLY and CDR2 FYNNEI are derived from the germline V gene. A word on this clone: What antigen it recognizes has not been identified. Base-call qualities are not available, and no considerably larger clone is one nucleotide away. In the same sample, other DNA sequences code for this CDR3.

CD8 naive samples were CD45RO-negative cells positively selected for CCR7, giving a CD45RA+CCR7+ population that excluded TemRA cells. Donors were healthy HIV-negative adults with no recently reported acute infections or vaccinations. Every donor was a Caucasian adult living in Nashville, Tennessee, USA. After blood collection by leukapheresis, PBMCs were isolated using Ficoll-Histopaque density gradient centrifugation and then cryopreserved in the vapor phase of liquid nitrogen. Purity and quantity of every magnetically sorted T cell population were checked by analytical flow cytometry. From each sorted fraction, genomic DNA was isolated and quantified by UV absorbance on a Nanodrop 2000c.

This receptor was taken from a man between 18 and 35 years old in good health. The chain joins TRBV2 to TRBJ2-7; the D gene cannot be named for sure. Sequenced sample: naive CD8+ T cells sorted from blood. The cell subset or site label of this sample denotes: CD45RA+CCR7+. The encoded CDR3 is CASSGAVNYEQYF. The DNA sequence follows: TGTGCCAGCAGTGGGGCCGTTAACTACGAGCAGTACTTC. The variable domain in full, with residues beyond the CDR3 obtained from the reference TRBV2 and TRBJ2-7 genes, is EPEVTQTPSHQVTQMGQEVILRCVPISNHLYFYWYRQILGQKVEFLVSFYNNEISEKSEIFDDQFSVERPDGSNFTLKIRSTKLEDSAMYFCASSGAVNYEQYFGPGTRLTVT.